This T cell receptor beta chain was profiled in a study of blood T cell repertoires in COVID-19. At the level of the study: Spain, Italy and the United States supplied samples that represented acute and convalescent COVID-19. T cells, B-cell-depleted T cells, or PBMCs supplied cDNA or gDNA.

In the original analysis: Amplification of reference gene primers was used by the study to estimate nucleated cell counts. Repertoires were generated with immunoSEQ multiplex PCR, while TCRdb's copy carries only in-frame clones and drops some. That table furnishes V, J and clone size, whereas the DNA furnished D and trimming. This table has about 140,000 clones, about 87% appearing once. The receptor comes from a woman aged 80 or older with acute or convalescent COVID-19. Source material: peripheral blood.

In DNA form, the CDR3 reads TGTGCCAGCAGTGATTCACAGTGGAATCAGCCCCAGCATTTT. Protein sequence: CASSDSQWNQPQHF. The rearrangement joins TRBV6-1 to TRBJ1-5; D is unclear. The ends were cut back, 3 bases at V and 4 bases at J, with 10 bases in the middle. Germline CDR1 reads MNHNS; CDR2 reads SASEGT. This CDR3 contains 14 residues.